This TCR beta chain was identified in a study of PD-L1 blockade in urothelial cancer. Turning to the study itself: After treatment start, blood was analyzed at 3 weeks (second dose) and at 6 weeks.

V shed 1 base and J shed 5 bases, with 17 bases lying between them. Germline CDR1 and CDR2: SQVTM and ANQGSEA. The CDR3 has 15 residues. The time point here: pretreatment peripheral blood. Sequencing used immunoSEQ multiplex PCR; TCRdb keeps in-frame clones, though not all of them. Of roughly 63,000 clones listed, around 86% are singletons. The receptor was isolated from a man in his 70s with urothelial cancer. Specimen: PBMCs, collected around atezolizumab (anti-PD-L1) treatment. The chain employs TRBV29-1 and TRBJ2-5, with D possibly being TRBD2 (6 bases). The CDR3 here is CSVEGFGGRVETQYF. The CDR3 region has the DNA TGCAGCGTTGAAGGATTCGGGGGAAGGGTGGAGACCCAGTACTTC.